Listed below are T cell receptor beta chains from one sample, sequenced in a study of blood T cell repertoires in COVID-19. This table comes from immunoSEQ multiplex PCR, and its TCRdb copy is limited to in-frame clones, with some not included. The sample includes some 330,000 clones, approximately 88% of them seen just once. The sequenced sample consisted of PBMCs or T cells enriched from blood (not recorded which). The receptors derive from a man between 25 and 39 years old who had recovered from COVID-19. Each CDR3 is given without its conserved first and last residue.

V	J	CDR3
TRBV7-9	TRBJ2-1	ASSPGLQLDGEQF
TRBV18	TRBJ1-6	ASSEGQNSPLH
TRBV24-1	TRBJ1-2	ATSDPGAVGYT
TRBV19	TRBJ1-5	ASSIGQISNQPQH
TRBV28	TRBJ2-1	ASSKKGLYSYNEQF
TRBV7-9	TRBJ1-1	ASSHRQGSNTEAF
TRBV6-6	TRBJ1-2	ASRRDREGSYGYT
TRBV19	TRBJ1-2	ASSIGTPGRGGYT
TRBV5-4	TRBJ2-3	ASSSYRLADTQY
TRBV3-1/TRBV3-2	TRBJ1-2	ASSPGTGAVYGYT
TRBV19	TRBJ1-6	ASSSGQNNSPLH
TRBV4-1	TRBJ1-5	ASSQGKSQGGYQPQH
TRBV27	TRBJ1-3	ASSFQGSGSTIY
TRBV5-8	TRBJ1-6	ASSLEGTVYNSPLH
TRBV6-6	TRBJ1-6	ASSTTKGDPPTLH
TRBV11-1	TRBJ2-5	ASSLDRYQETQY
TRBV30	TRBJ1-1	AWSFGAEDEAF
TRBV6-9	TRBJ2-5	ASPGMGSGDPKETQY
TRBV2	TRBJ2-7	ASSLTGGQY
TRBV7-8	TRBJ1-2	ASSFGATYGYT
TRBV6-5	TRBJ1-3	ASSYDGGYGNTIY
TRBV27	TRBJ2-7	ASSPRDTSAQY
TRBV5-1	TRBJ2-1	ASSWTSSGGYNEQF
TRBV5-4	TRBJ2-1	ASRVSSGNNEQF
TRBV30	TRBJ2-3	AWSVFAGVTDTQY